The next 3 T cell receptor beta chains were all read from a single sample in a study of cytomegalovirus exposure and HLA in healthy donors. TCRdb's table, derived via immunoSEQ multiplex PCR, lists solely in-frame clones and lacks some. There are 250,000 to 400,000 clones in the sample; roughly 86% occur only once, and roughly 0.96% lies in the top ten. Sequenced sample: PBMCs. These receptors originate from a man aged 25-40 years in good health and CMV-seronegative.

V is TRBV2 and J is TRBJ1-5; no clear D. The CDR3 is made up of 15 amino acids. Germline assignment: CDR1 SNHLY and CDR2 FYNNEI. V gave up 2 bases and J gave up 1 base, with 9 bases separating them. Here the CDR3 reads CASSEIGDSNQPQHF. CDR3 nucleotides: TGTGCCAGCAGTGAAATAGGAGACAGCAATCAGCCCCAGCATTTT.

The chain uses TRBV11-2 and TRBJ2-2; no clear D. Germline lookup yields CDR1 SGHAT and CDR2 FQNNGV. V was pared by 4 bases and J by 2 bases, with 5 bases between. This CDR3 region has 13 residues. The CDR3 loop reads CASSSLNTGELFF. In DNA, the CDR3 is TGTGCCAGCAGCTCCCTCAACACCGGGGAGCTGTTTTTT.

Only one count was recorded for this clone. The chain couples TRBV4-2 to TRBJ1-2; D is perhaps TRBD1 (5 bases). Germline assignment: CDR1 LGHNA and CDR2 YNFKEQ. Trimming took off 0 bases at V and 2 bases at J, with 10 bases between the two ends. This CDR3 has 15 amino acids. The CDR3 DNA sequence: TGTGCCAGCAGCCAAGAACGGGGGGGAAACTATGGCTACACCTTC. This codes for CASSQERGGNYGYTF.